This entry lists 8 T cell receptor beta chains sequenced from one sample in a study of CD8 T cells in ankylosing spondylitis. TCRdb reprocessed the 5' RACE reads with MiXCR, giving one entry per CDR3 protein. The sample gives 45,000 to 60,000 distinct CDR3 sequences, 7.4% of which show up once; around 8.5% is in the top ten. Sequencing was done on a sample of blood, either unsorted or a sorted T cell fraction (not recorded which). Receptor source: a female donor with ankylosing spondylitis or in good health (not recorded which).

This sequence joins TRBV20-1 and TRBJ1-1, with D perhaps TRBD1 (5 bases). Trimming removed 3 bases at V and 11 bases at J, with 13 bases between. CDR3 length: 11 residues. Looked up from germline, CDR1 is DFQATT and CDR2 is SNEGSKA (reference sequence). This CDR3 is CSASTGVGAFF. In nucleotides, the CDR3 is TGCAGTGCTAGTACGGGGGTAGGCGCTTTCTTT.

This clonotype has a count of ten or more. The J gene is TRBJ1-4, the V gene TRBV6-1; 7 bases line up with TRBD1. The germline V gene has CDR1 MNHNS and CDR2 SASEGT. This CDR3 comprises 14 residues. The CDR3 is CVPWGRQGYEKLFF. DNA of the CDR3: TGTGTCCCGTGGGGGAGACAGGGATATGAAAAACTGTTTTTT.

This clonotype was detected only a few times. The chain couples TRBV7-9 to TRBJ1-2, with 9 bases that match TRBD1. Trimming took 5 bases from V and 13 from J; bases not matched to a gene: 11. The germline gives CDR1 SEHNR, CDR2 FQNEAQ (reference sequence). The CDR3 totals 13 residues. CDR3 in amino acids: CASSDPGQGLCTF. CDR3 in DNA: TGTGCCAGCAGCGATCCGGGACAGGGTCTATGCACCTTC.

In DNA, the CDR3 is TGCGCCAGCAGCTTGGAAGGGAATGCAGCTTTCTTT. The encoded protein is CASSLEGNAAFF. V and J are TRBV5-1 and TRBJ1-1; D gene unclear. Germline lookup yields CDR1 SGHRS and CDR2 YFSETQ. CDR3 length: 12 amino acids. V shed 0 bases and J shed 10 bases, with 10 bases lying between them.

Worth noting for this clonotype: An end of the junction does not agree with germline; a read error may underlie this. The CDR3: CASSLGGQGPKSIQYF. The CDR3 nucleotides read TGTGCCAGCAGCTTAGGTGGACAGGGCCCTAAAAGCATTCAGTACTTC. The chain couples TRBV5-1 to TRBJ2-4, with 8 bases that match TRBD1. This CDR3 has 16 residues. Per the germline V gene, CDR1 is SGHRS and CDR2 is YFSETQ.

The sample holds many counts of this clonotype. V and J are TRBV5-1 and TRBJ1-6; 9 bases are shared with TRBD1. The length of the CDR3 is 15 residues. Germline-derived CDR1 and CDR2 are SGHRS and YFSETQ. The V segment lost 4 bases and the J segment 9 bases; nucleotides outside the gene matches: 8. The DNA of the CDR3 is TGCGCCAGCAGCAGCGGACAGGGGAATGGTTCACCCCTCCACTTT. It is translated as CASSSGQGNGSPLHF.

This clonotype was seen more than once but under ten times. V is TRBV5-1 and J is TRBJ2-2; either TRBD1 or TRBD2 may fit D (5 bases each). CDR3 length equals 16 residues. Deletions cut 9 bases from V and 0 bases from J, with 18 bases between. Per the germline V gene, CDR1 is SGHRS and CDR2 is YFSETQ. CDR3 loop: CATKMPGTANTGELFF. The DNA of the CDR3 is TGCGCCACCAAAATGCCCGGGACGGCGAACACCGGGGAGCTGTTTTTT.

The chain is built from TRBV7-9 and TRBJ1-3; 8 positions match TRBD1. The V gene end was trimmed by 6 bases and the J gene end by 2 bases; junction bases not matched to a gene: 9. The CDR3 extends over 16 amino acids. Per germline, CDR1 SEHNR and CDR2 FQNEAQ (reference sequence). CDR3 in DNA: TGTGCCAGCAGTCCGACAGGGGTAGTCGCTGGAAACACCATATATTTT. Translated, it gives CASSPTGVVAGNTIYF.